The next 10 T cell receptor beta chains were all read from a single sample in a study of T cell responses to AZD1222 COVID-19 vaccine. The protocol was immunoSEQ multiplex PCR, while the TCRdb copy is restricted to in-frame clones and leaves out a portion. The sample lists approximately 130,000 clones; 92% were seen once. This specimen consisted of peripheral blood, obtained 28 days after the second AZD1222 dose. All receptors derive from an adult who received the AZD1222 COVID-19 vaccine.

The V gene is TRBV19, the J gene TRBJ2-5, with D unclear. Germline V gene sequence: CDR1 LNHDA, CDR2 SQIVND (reference sequence). Trimming stripped 3 bases from V and 1 base from J, with 6 bases between. The CDR3 covers 13 residues. CDR3 region: CASSINIQETQYF. DNA for the CDR3: TGTGCCAGTAGTATCAACATCCAAGAGACCCAGTACTTC.

The rearrangement uses TRBV7-9 and TRBJ1-2; D remains ambiguous. Trimming cost V 0 bases and J 1 base, with 9 bases left between them. The CDR3 totals 15 residues. Germline loops: CDR1 SEHNR, CDR2 FQNEAQ (reference sequence). The CDR3 reads CASSLAERSNYGYTF. CDR3 DNA sequence: TGTGCCAGCAGCTTAGCGGAGAGGAGTAACTATGGCTACACCTTC.

The chain joins TRBV3-1 (or the pseudogene TRBV3-2) to TRBJ2-1, with 8 nucleotides matching TRBD2. Per the germline V gene, CDR1 is LGHDT and CDR2 is YNNKEL (reference sequence). The CDR3 loop spans 15 amino acids. The J segment lost 4 bases and the V segment lost 6 bases, leaving 8 bases of the junction unmatched. The CDR3 nucleotides read TGTGCCAGCAGGAGCACCGGGACTAGATACAATGAGCAGTTCTTC. Encoded protein: CASRSTGTRYNEQFF.

This clone was seen more than once but under ten times. V usage is TRBV7-8 and J usage is TRBJ2-5, with a tentative D call TRBD1 (6 bases). The V and J ends lost 1 base and 6 bases respectively, with 18 bases between them. CDR1 is SGHVS and CDR2 is FQNEAQ in the germline V gene. CDR3 size: 16 residues. CDR3 coding DNA: TGTGCCAGCAGCTTAGGTCCCCCAGGGGCTTTGCAGACCCAGTACTTC. Translation gives CASSLGPPGALQTQYF. Full variable domain (outside the CDR3, taken from reference TRBV7-8 and TRBJ2-5): GAGVSQSPRYKVAKRGQDVALRCDPISGHVSLFWYQQALGQGPEFLTYFQNEAQLDKSGLPSDRFFAERPEGSVSTLKIQRTQQEDSAVYLCASSLGPPGALQTQYFGPGTRLLVL.

V and J are TRBV5-1 and TRBJ2-3; 14 nucleotides align to TRBD2. The CDR3 has 18 amino acids. V shed 0 bases, J shed 1 base, and the junction held 4 bases outside the gene matches. The germline V gene encodes CDR1 SGHRS and CDR2 YFSETQ. CDR3 in amino acids: CASSLEPGLAGGTDTQYF. The CDR3 nucleotides read TGCGCCAGCAGCTTGGAACCGGGACTAGCGGGAGGCACAGATACGCAGTATTTT.

In this sample, this clone turned up once. This sequence joins TRBV7-3 and TRBJ2-1, with 7 bases lining up with TRBD1. The CDR3 is 15 residues long. Germline CDR1 is SGHTA and CDR2 is FQGTGA. J was trimmed by 4 bases and V by 5 bases; bases with no gene match: 8. CDR3 DNA: TGTGCCAGCAGCCCCCGGGACAGTACTTACAATGAGCAGTTCTTC. Translating gives CASSPRDSTYNEQFF. The full variable domain, completed using reference TRBV7-3 and TRBJ2-1, is GAGVSQTPSNKVTEKGKYVELRCDPISGHTALYWYRQSLGQGPEFLIYFQGTGAADDSGLPNDRFFAVRPEGSVSTLKIQRTERGDSAVYLCASSPRDSTYNEQFFGPGTRLTVL.

The rearrangement links TRBV27 to TRBJ1-1, with D tentatively TRBD1 (6 bases). V lost 5 bases and J 1 base, leaving 11 bases between the germline ends. The CDR3 length is 14 residues. The germline CDR1 and CDR2 sequences are MNHEY and SMNVEV (reference sequence). This chain's CDR3 is CASSASGANTEAFF. In DNA form, the CDR3 reads TGTGCCAGCAGTGCGTCGGGGGCGAACACTGAAGCTTTCTTT.

The chain combines TRBV27 with TRBJ1-5; 7 nucleotides align to TRBD1. V trimming: 8 bases; J trimming: 2 bases; junction bases outside the gene matches: 3. CDR1 and CDR2 (germline): MNHEY, SMNVEV (reference sequence). The CDR3 is made up of 13 amino acids. This CDR3 reads CASQGEGNQPQHF. Written as DNA, the CDR3 is TGTGCCAGCCAGGGGGAAGGCAATCAGCCCCAGCATTTT.

The chain links TRBV5-1 to TRBJ2-7, with unresolved D. The CDR3 runs 12 residues. CDR1 and CDR2 (germline): SGHRS, YFSETQ. V was clipped by 2 bases and J by 4 bases, with 7 bases between them. This CDR3 reads CASSFFGYEQYF. The CDR3 region has the DNA TGCGCCAGCAGCTTCTTCGGGTACGAGCAGTACTTC.

The V gene is TRBV9, the J gene TRBJ2-3; D possibly corresponds to TRBD2 (6 bases). Trimming took 2 bases from V and 4 from J, leaving 8 bases between them. CDR1 and CDR2 (germline): SGDLS, YYNGEE. CDR3 length: 13 residues. The CDR3 region has the DNA TGTGCCAGCAGCGTGGGGGGATCAGATACGCAGTATTTT. As protein: CASSVGGSDTQYF.